These T cell receptor beta chains were read from a single sample in a study of OX40 agonist ivuxolimab in advanced cancers. Data came from immunoSEQ multiplex PCR; TCRdb stores just in-frame clones and leaves some out. This sample has about 55,000 clones, with around nine tenths found just once. The starting material was CD4+ or CD8+ T cells sorted from blood, obtained in a trial of the OX40 agonist ivuxolimab. Receptors were obtained from an adult with an advanced solid tumor such as melanoma, head and neck, liver or kidney cancer. CDR3s include the opening cysteine and the closing phenylalanine or tryptophan. A D gene is named only where the DNA matches it firmly. Where a row states a size, it is once, few, many or the class of an expanded clone; other rows omit it.

j_call | v_call | clone_size | cdr3_length | d_call | cdr3_aa | cdr3_nt
TRBJ1-2 | TRBV5-5 | NA | 15 | NA | CASIPPEVLNYGYTF | TGTGCCAGCATCCCCCCTGAGGTCCTTAACTATGGCTACACCTTC
TRBJ2-5 | TRBV7-9 | NA | 15 | NA | CASNQGGYKQETQYF | TGTGCCAGCAATCAGGGCGGGTACAAACAAGAGACCCAGTACTTC
TRBJ2-7 | TRBV6-1 | NA | 15 | NA | CASSEMISSSYEQYF | TGTGCCAGCAGTGAGATGATTAGTAGCTCCTACGAGCAGTACTTC
TRBJ2-1 | TRBV30 | NA | 13 | NA | CAWNDRLGNEQFF | TGTGCCTGGAATGACCGCCTAGGGAATGAGCAGTTCTTC
TRBJ2-7 | TRBV11-2 | NA | 13 | NA | CASSLPTSHEQYF | TGTGCCAGCAGCTTACCGACTTCCCACGAGCAGTACTTC
TRBJ2-7 | TRBV6-5 | NA | 15 | NA | CATSTGAGIPNEQYF | TGTGCCACCTCGACCGGGGCGGGTATCCCGAACGAGCAGTACTTC
TRBJ1-1 | TRBV10-3 | NA | 12 | NA | CAISEGTLEAFF | TGTGCCATCAGTGAGGGGACGCTTGAAGCTTTCTTT
TRBJ1-2 | TRBV7-9 | NA | 16 | NA | CASSLGPANHGGGYTF | TGTGCCAGCAGCTTAGGACCAGCTAATCACGGAGGTGGCTACACCTTC
TRBJ2-4 | TRBV11-2 | NA | 12 | NA | CASSLMLNIQYF | TGTGCCAGCAGCTTAATGCTGAACATTCAGTACTTC
TRBJ1-1 | TRBV11-2 | few | 15 | NA | CASSAHLLGTTEAFF | TGTGCCAGCAGCGCCCATCTTCTGGGTACCACTGAAGCTTTCTTT